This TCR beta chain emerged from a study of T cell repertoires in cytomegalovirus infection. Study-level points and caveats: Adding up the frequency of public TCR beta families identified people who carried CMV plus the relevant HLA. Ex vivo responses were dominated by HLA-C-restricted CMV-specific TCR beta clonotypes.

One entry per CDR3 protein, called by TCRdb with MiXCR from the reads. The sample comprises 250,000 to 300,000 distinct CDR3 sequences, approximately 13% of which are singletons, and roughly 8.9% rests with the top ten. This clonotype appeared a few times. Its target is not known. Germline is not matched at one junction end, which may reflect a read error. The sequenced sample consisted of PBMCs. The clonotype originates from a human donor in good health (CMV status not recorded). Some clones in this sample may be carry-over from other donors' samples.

The CDR3 DNA sequence: TGTGCCAGCAGCCAAGATGGGCGCTTC. Its protein is CASSQDGRF. The chain couples TRBV14 to TRBJ2-7; D gene ambiguous. The CDR3 covers 9 residues. Germline V gene sequence: CDR1 SGHDN, CDR2 FVKESK.